Sequencing of this T cell receptor beta chain was carried out in a study of immune evolution from preneoplasia to lung adenocarcinoma. Data came from immunoSEQ multiplex PCR; TCRdb stores just in-frame clones and leaves some out. The sample includes 20,000 to 30,000 clones, about two thirds seen only once; the top ten take roughly 6%. Worth noting for this clone: The same CDR3 arises from other DNA sequences in this sample as well.

V dropped 5 bases and J dropped 5; count of bases not matched to a gene: 7. The CDR3 sequence is 16 residues long. Germline V gives CDR1 SGHTA, CDR2 FQGNSA. The chain is built from TRBV7-2 and TRBJ2-3; 13 bases match TRBD2. What was sequenced was FFPE invasive lung adenocarcinoma tissue. This clonotype was obtained from a person aged 55-75 years with invasive lung adenocarcinoma. Some clones in this sample may be carry-over from other donors' samples. The CDR3 sequence: CASSKTSGRAGDTQYF. CDR3 nucleotides: TGTGCCAGCAGCAAAACTAGCGGGAGGGCCGGAGATACGCAGTATTTT.